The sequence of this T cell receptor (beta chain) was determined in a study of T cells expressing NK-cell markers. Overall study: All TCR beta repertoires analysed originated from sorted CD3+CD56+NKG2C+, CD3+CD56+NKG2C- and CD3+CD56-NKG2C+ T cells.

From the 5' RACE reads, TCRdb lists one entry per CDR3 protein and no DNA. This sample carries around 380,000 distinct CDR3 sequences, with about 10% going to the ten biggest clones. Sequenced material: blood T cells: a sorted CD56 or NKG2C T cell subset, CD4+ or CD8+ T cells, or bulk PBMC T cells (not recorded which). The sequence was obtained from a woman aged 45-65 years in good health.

CDR3 loop: CASSYLYPGGLLEKLFF. The chain couples TRBV6-5 to TRBJ1-4; the D call from TCRdb, TRBD1, cannot be confirmed without DNA. The CDR3 sequence is 17 residues long. The germline gives CDR1 MNHEY, CDR2 SVGAGI.